This T cell receptor (beta chain) stems from a study of blood T cell repertoires in COVID-19 (dated by TCRdb to 2018 to 2021). The study in broad terms: Samples covering the acute and convalescent phases of COVID-19 were provided by collaborators in the United States, Italy and Spain. The material from the prospective study consisted of cDNA or gDNA derived from T cells, B-cell-depleted T cells, or PBMCs. Subjects who had been exposed to COVID-19, were actively infected with it, or had recovered from it provided the deeply sampled blood TCRbeta repertoires that made up the dataset. The repertoires were released in a freely available public database intended as a resource for research on the immune response to SARS-CoV-2. The samples were drawn from two sources: the first 160 participants of the ongoing ImmuneRACE study, and 1,200 or so subjects contributed by 6 global collaborators. Sample metadata almost always included a de-identified subject ID, COVID-19 status, age in years and sex. HLA class I and class II types, where available, came from metadata supplied by the sample provider rather than from assay-based typing. Study-wide conclusions, independent of this receptor: Clinical and demographic metadata were provided uncurated, with the amount varying by source and participant.

A note on this clone: Its antigen remains unidentified. Base qualities are missing; no much larger clone stands one base away.

TCRbeta CDR3 regions were amplified from genomic DNA using the immunoSEQ Assay, a bias-controlled multiplex PCR. The original methods were these. The number of nucleated cells in each sample was estimated by amplification of reference gene primers within the assay. To quantify the absolute abundance of each unique TCRbeta CDR3 rearrangement, sequence reads were collapsed and filtered. For each sample, productive Simpson clonality was calculated as the square root of Simpson's diversity index over productive rearrangements. Sourced from immuneACCESS, this table was stored by TCRdb with only in-frame sequences that have V and J called. A share of the clones is absent; for the studies checked, an unresolved V gene accounts for under half, and the remainder has no known explanation. V, J and clone size were drawn from that table, and D and trimming were deduced from the DNA. The sample records a few hundred thousand clones, around 86% of which are singletons. About 1.7% of the sample belongs to the ten largest clones.

Whole blood was collected in K2EDTA tubes by collaborating institutions according to the institutions' own protocols. For TCRbeta analysis, collaborator samples were shipped as frozen whole blood, as isolated PBMCs, or as DNA extracted from either sample type. The sequencing sample was made of peripheral blood. This clonotype was sampled from a woman between 50 and 59 years old with acute or convalescent COVID-19.

CDR3 reads: CASSLTSGTANHYGYTF. The DNA sequence is given as TGTGCCAGCTCACTTACTTCCGGGACAGCGAATCACTATGGCTACACCTTC. The chain couples TRBV18 to TRBJ1-2; 7 of the junction bases match TRBD1. Counted from cysteine to phenylalanine, this CDR3 has 17 amino acids. Only the CDR3 region is kept as DNA, spanning 51 bases read in frame from base 1. CDR1 is given as KGHSH and CDR2 as LQKENI, both from the germline V gene. After removal of 4 bases from V and 3 bases from J, the junction retains 14 bases not matched to a gene.